The clone carrying this T cell receptor beta chain showed up many times. This specimen comes from a study of regulatory T cells in long-lasting Graves disease. Both iRepertoire HTBI primers and Arm-PCR of CDR3 regions were used to build the TCR beta libraries. TCRdb processed the multiplex PCR reads anew with MiXCR; each CDR3 protein has one entry. This sample carries 500,000 or so distinct CDR3 sequences, roughly 15% of them seen once, and the ten largest clones take around a sixth. Time point indicated: newly diagnosed GD, antithyroid drugs for less than 3 months. Making the TCR library involved RNA that had been extracted from PBMCs. A further study also used this sample, focusing on T cells in Graves' hyperthyroidism and ophthalmopathy.

The TCR originated in a woman in her forties or fifties with Graves disease. The sample consisted of peripheral blood mononuclear cells (PBMCs), taken at new diagnosis, from a patient treated with antithyroid drugs.

The DNA of the CDR3 is TGCAGTGCTAGAGAGGGAGTGGGCTCCTACGAGCAGTACTTC. Protein sequence: CSAREGVGSYEQYF. V gene TRBV20-1 combines with J gene TRBJ2-7, with TRBD2 as a possible D gene (5 bases). The CDR3 covers 14 residues. The germline CDR1 and CDR2 sequences are DFQATT and SNEGSKA (reference sequence). V was clipped by 0 bases and J by 0 bases, with 9 bases between them.